This T cell receptor (beta chain) was identified during a study of blood T cells in healthy people across ages. Then a second PCR, running roughly 7 to 11 cycles, was carried out with a sample-barcoded 5' primer and a J-beta primer mix. Through a template-switch adaptor with 12 random nucleotides, each cDNA molecule received a tag. MiXCR was run by TCRdb on the 5' RACE reads, yielding one entry per CDR3 protein. There are hundreds of thousands of distinct CDR3 sequences in the sample; about half occur only once, and roughly 30% lies in the top ten. Trimming cost V 5 bases and J 4 bases, with 14 bases left between them. The CDR3 has 14 amino acids. CDR1 is SGHTA, CDR2 FQGNSA, per germline.

Sequenced sample: blood. The source is a woman between 55 and 75 years old in good health. This rearrangement joins TRBV7-2 to TRBJ1-1, with D hard to call. This CDR3 is CASSPHRRGTEAFF. In nucleotides, the CDR3 is TGTGCCAGCAGCCCGCATCGCCGGGGCACTGAAGCTTTCTTT. The variable domain in full, completed from reference TRBV7-2 and TRBJ1-1, reads GAGVSQSPSNKVTEKGKDVELRCDPISGHTALYWYRQSLGQGLEFLIYFQGNSAPDKSGLPSDRFSAERTGGSVSTLTIQRTQQEDSAVYLCASSPHRRGTEAFFGQGTRLTVV.